The rows below give T cell receptor beta chains drawn from one sample of a study of shared clonotypes between healthy human individuals. Here immunoSEQ multiplex PCR was the method, and the copy in TCRdb shows in-frame clones only, minus some. The sample records 560,000 or so clones, roughly 95% being singletons. The material sequenced was naive CD8+ T cells sorted from blood. These receptors were taken from a woman between 25 and 40 years old in good health. CDR3s include the opening cysteine and the closing phenylalanine or tryptophan. D genes are given only for firm matches. The size of a clone is reported for some rows only, either as once, few or many, or as a class for expanded clones.

-	TRBV7-9	TRBJ2-2	-	CASSLRLAATGELFF	TGTGCCAGCAGCTTACGTCTAGCCGCCACCGGGGAGCTGTTTTTT
-	TRBV6-1	TRBJ1-2	-	CASSEADGANGYTF	TGTGCCAGCAGTGAAGCGGACGGGGCGAATGGCTACACCTTC
-	TRBV27	TRBJ1-5	-	CASRKGWGFQPQHF	TGTGCCAGCAGGAAAGGGTGGGGATTTCAGCCCCAGCATTTT
-	TRBV5-4	TRBJ1-2	TRBD1	CASSFTGGNYGYTF	TGTGCCAGCAGCTTCACAGGGGGAAACTATGGCTACACCTTC
-	TRBV6-6	TRBJ2-7	TRBD2	CASSYWQGGSYEQYF	TGTGCCAGCAGTTACTGGCAGGGAGGGTCCTACGAGCAGTACTTC
-	TRBV5-4	TRBJ2-2	TRBD2	CASSLMGRALAGGGTGELFF	TGTGCCAGCAGCTTGATGGGGAGGGCACTAGCGGGAGGAGGAACCGGGGAGCTGTTTTTT
-	TRBV5-6	TRBJ2-5	-	CASSYGAGTETQYF	TGTGCCAGCAGCTACGGGGCAGGGACAGAGACCCAGTACTTC
-	TRBV27	TRBJ2-3	-	CASFPPPSTDTQYF	TGTGCCAGCTTCCCCCCTCCAAGCACAGATACGCAGTATTTT
-	TRBV27	TRBJ1-4	-	CASSLWGGTNEKLFF	TGTGCCAGCAGTTTATGGGGTGGCACTAATGAAAAACTGTTTTTT
-	TRBV5-6	TRBJ2-7	-	CASSLASSLQYF	TGTGCCAGCAGCTTGGCGTCTAGCCTGCAGTACTTC
-	TRBV10-2	TRBJ1-2	TRBD1	CASSERQGAAGKNGYTF	TGCGCCAGCAGTGAAAGACAGGGGGCGGCTGGCAAGAATGGCTACACCTTC
-	TRBV28	TRBJ2-5	-	CASSLLGGETQYF	TGTGCCAGCAGTCTTTTGGGGGGAGAGACCCAGTACTTC
-	TRBV7-9	TRBJ2-2	TRBD1	CASSLGQVGQAGELFF	TGTGCCAGCAGCTTAGGACAGGTCGGACAGGCCGGGGAGCTGTTTTTT
-	TRBV7-9	TRBJ2-1	-	CASSLGGLEQFF	TGTGCCAGCAGCTTAGGAGGGCTTGAGCAGTTCTTC
-	TRBV2	TRBJ2-7	-	CASKAGGHSYEQYF	TGTGCCAGCAAGGCCGGGGGTCACTCCTACGAGCAGTACTTC
-	TRBV5-1	TRBJ2-7	-	CASSAGVGDSYEQYF	TGCGCCAGCAGCGCGGGCGTGGGGGACTCCTACGAGCAGTACTTC
-	TRBV4-2	TRBJ2-7	TRBD2	CASSQDLTSGIPHEQYF	TGTGCCAGCAGCCAAGATTTGACTAGCGGGATACCCCACGAGCAGTACTTC
once	TRBV7-2	TRBJ2-7	-	CASSLAGSSYEQYF	TGTGCCAGCAGCTTAGCAGGGTCCTCCTACGAGCAGTACTTC
-	TRBV30	TRBJ2-1	-	CAWSAVGYNEQFF	TGTGCCTGGAGTGCCGTAGGGTACAATGAGCAGTTCTTC
-	TRBV29-1	TRBJ1-1	-	CSVGRKRGQPRGAFF	TGCAGCGTTGGCCGAAAGCGGGGGCAGCCAAGAGGAGCTTTCTTT
-	TRBV9	TRBJ2-5	-	CASSVGGGETQYF	TGTGCCAGCAGCGTCGGAGGGGGAGAGACCCAGTACTTC
-	TRBV9	TRBJ1-2	-	CASSVDGNGYTF	TGTGCCAGCAGCGTAGACGGAAATGGCTACACCTTC
-	TRBV28	TRBJ2-3	-	CASSLRPTTADTQYF	TGTGCCAGCAGTTTACGGCCCACGACGGCAGATACGCAGTATTTT
-	TRBV28	TRBJ2-7	TRBD1	CASTSTGGDYEQYF	TGTGCCAGCACCTCGACAGGGGGTGACTACGAGCAGTACTTC
-	TRBV11-2	TRBJ2-7	-	CASSPMYGGYEQYF	TGTGCCAGCAGCCCCATGTATGGGGGGTACGAGCAGTACTTC